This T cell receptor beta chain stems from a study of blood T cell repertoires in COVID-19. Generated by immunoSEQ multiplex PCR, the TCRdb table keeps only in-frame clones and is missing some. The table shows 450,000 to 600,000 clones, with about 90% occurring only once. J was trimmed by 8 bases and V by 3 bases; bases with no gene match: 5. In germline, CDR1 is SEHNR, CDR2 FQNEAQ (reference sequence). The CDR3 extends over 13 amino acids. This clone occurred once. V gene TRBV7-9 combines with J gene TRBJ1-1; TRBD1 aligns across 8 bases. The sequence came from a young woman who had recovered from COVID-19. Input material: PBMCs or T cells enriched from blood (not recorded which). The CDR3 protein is CASSFVSGGEAFF. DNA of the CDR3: TGTGCCAGCAGCTTCGTGTCAGGGGGCGAAGCTTTCTTT.